The 14 T cell receptor beta chains listed next were all sequenced from one sample in a study of OX40 agonist ivuxolimab in advanced cancers. The method was immunoSEQ multiplex PCR; TCRdb's version includes in-frame clones alone and lacks a portion of them. This sample has tens of thousands of clones, with 85% to 95% found just once. The specimen was CD4+ or CD8+ T cells sorted from blood, collected in a trial of the OX40 agonist ivuxolimab. The receptors stem from an adult with an advanced solid tumor such as melanoma, head and neck, liver or kidney cancer.

The chain employs TRBV27 and TRBJ2-7; no reliable D call. Germline V gene data show CDR1 as MNHEY and CDR2 as SMNVEV (reference sequence). The CDR3 has 15 amino acids. V was shortened by 7 bases and J by 4 bases, with 20 bases between the two germline ends. The CDR3 is CASIPPRSPSYEQYF. The CDR3 nucleotides are TGTGCCAGCATTCCTCCCCGGTCCCCTTCGTACGAGCAGTACTTC.

The V gene is TRBV4-3, the J gene TRBJ2-1; D is unresolved. The CDR3 covers 14 residues. Per germline, CDR1 LGHNA and CDR2 YSLEER. V dropped 1 base and J dropped 4 bases, with 8 bases sitting between them. The CDR3 here is CASSQGVSYNEQFF. The CDR3 DNA is TGCGCCAGCAGCCAAGGGGTATCGTACAATGAGCAGTTCTTC.

The chain has TRBV6-1 and TRBJ2-7; D may be TRBD2 (5 bases). The germline V gene has CDR1 MNHNS and CDR2 SASEGT. V lost 2 bases and J 3 bases, leaving 11 bases between the germline ends. The CDR3 runs to 14 residues. The chain's CDR3 is CASSERSGNYEQYF. Here the CDR3 DNA reads TGTGCCAGCAGTGAAAGAAGCGGCAACTACGAGCAGTACTTC.

The J gene is TRBJ2-2, the V gene TRBV7-4, with D unresolved. The CDR3 contains 15 residues. V lost 1 base and J lost 3, with 9 bases in between. Germline V gene lookup returns CDR1 SGHVT and CDR2 SQSDAQ. CDR3 residues: CASSLEFRDTGELFF. DNA of the CDR3: TGTGCCAGCAGCTTAGAGTTCAGAGACACCGGGGAGCTGTTTTTT.

The V call is TRBV7-9, the J call TRBJ1-1; 10 bases line up with TRBD1. CDR3 size: 15 residues. From germline, CDR1 is SEHNR and CDR2 FQNEAQ (reference sequence). The V and J ends lost 5 bases and 3 bases, in that order; junction bases with no gene match: 6. The CDR3 spells CASSQSTGGHTEAFF. CDR3 coding DNA: TGTGCCAGCAGCCAGTCGACAGGGGGCCACACTGAAGCTTTCTTT.

The rearrangement uses TRBV9 and TRBJ2-2; 11 bases match TRBD2. The germline gives CDR1 SGDLS, CDR2 YYNGEE. The CDR3 runs to 17 residues. Unmatched junction bases numbered 4, after V lost 0 bases and J lost 3 bases. The CDR3 nucleotides are TGTGCCAGCAGCGTAGGGCTAGCGGGAGGAGACACCGGGGAGCTGTTTTTT. This encodes CASSVGLAGGDTGELFF.

DNA for the CDR3: TGTGCCAGCAGTTTAATACTAGCGGGAGGGCCTTCTGCCTACAATGAGCAGTTCTTC. Protein: CASSLILAGGPSAYNEQFF. The chain is built from TRBV27 and TRBJ2-1; 13 nucleotides agree with TRBD2. The CDR3 length is 19 residues. Trimming took 2 bases from V and 2 from J; bases not matched to a gene: 9. Germline-derived CDR1 and CDR2 are MNHEY and SMNVEV (reference sequence).

The V gene is TRBV7-8, the J gene TRBJ2-7; D uncertain. The CDR3 runs 14 residues. The germline V gene has CDR1 SGHVS and CDR2 FQNEAQ. Trimming took off 2 bases at V and 3 bases at J, with 11 bases between the two ends. CDR3 protein: CASSLRLDNYEQYF. The CDR3, as DNA: TGTGCCAGCAGCTTAAGACTGGATAACTACGAGCAGTACTTC.

The chain combines TRBV28 with TRBJ2-1; 9 positions agree with TRBD2. The CDR3 totals 15 residues. Germline CDR1 MDHEN, CDR2 SYDVKM. The junction had 5 bases not matched to a gene; V was cut back by 1 base and J by 7 bases. CDR3 protein: CASSLSASGRNEQFF. The CDR3 nucleotides read TGTGCCAGCAGTTTATCGGCAAGCGGGAGGAATGAGCAGTTCTTC.

The V call is TRBV5-1, the J call TRBJ2-3, with 7 bases lining up with TRBD2. The CDR3 runs 14 residues. Germline trimming cut 2 bases from V and 6 bases from J; bases unmatched to any gene: 6. Looked up from germline, CDR1 is SGHRS and CDR2 is YFSETQ. The CDR3 DNA reads as TGCGCCAGCAGCTTAGTTGGGGAGGGGGATACGCAGTATTTT. Its protein product is CASSLVGEGDTQYF.

The chain joins TRBV7-7 to TRBJ2-1; 8 bases are a match to TRBD2. This CDR3 has 15 residues. V shed 1 base, J shed 7 bases, and the junction held 6 bases outside the gene matches. CDR1 and CDR2 from the germline V gene are SSHAT and FNYEAQ (reference sequence). The DNA for the CDR3 is TGTGCCAGCAGCTTAGAAGCGGGAGTCATTAATGAGCAGTTCTTC. Residues: CASSLEAGVINEQFF.

The chain uses TRBV19 and TRBJ2-4; D is perhaps TRBD2 (6 bases). Germline V lookup: CDR1 LNHDA, CDR2 SQIVND (reference sequence). Trimming removed 1 base at V and 6 bases at J, with 10 bases between. This CDR3 is built from 14 residues. This CDR3 reads CASSIVEGRNIQYF. The CDR3, as DNA: TGTGCCAGTAGTATAGTGGAGGGTAGAAACATTCAGTACTTC.

This chain links TRBV6-5 with TRBJ2-5; 8 nucleotides agree with TRBD2. The germline CDR1 and CDR2 sequences are MNHEY and SVGAGI. CDR3 size: 15 residues. V lost 1 base and J lost 1; bases outside the gene matches: 2. CDR3 bases: TGTGCCAGCAGTTACTTTAGCGGGGCCCAAGAGACCCAGTACTTC. Amino acids: CASSYFSGAQETQYF.

The DNA for the CDR3 is TGTGCCAGCAGCCTCGGAAGGCCGGGGAACTATGGCTACACCTTC. Encoded protein: CASSLGRPGNYGYTF. V usage is TRBV7-8 and J usage is TRBJ1-2; no reliable D call. The CDR3 is made up of 15 amino acids. CDR1 and CDR2 (germline): SGHVS, FQNEAQ. V was pared by 5 bases and J by 2 bases, with 15 bases between.